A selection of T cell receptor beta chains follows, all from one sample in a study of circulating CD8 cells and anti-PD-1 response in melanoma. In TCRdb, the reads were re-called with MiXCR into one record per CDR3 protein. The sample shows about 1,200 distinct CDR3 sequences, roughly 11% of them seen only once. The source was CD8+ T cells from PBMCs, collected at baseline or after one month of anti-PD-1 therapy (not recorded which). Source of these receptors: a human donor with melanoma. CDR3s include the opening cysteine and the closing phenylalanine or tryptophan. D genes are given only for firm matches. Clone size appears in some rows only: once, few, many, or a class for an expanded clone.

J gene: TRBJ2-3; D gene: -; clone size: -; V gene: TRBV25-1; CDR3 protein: CTSGWGTDTQYF
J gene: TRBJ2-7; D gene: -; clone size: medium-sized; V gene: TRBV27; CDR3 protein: CASSPGTLSYEQYF
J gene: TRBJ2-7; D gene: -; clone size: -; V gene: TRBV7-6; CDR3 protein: CASSLDPAYEQYF
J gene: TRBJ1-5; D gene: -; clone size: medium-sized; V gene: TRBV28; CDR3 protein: CASQRRGNQPQHF
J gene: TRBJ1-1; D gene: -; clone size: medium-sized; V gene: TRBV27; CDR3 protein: CASSLSAGSNTEAFF
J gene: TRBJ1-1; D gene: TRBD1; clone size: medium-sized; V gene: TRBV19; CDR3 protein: CASSIGGTGVAEAFF
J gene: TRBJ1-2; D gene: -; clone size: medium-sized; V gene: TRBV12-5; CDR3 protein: CASGSGLSTYGYTF
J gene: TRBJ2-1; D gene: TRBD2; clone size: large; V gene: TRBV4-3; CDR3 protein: CASSQEELAGGEQFF
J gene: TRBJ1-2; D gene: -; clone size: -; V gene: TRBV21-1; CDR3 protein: CASSKAREGALSYGYTF
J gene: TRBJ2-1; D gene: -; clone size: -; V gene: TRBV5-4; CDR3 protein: CATTEGPSYNEQFF
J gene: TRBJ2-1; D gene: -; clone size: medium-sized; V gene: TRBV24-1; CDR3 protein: CATSDSSYYNEQFF
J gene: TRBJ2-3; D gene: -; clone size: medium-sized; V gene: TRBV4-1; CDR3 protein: CASSLISGTDTQYF
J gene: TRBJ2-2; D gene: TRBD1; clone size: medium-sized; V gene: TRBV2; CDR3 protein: CASSEKGAINTGELFF
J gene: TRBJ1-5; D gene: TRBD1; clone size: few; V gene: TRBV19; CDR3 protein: CASSKTDRGDQPQHF
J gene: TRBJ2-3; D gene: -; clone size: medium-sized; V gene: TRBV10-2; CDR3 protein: CASSDGGPADTQYF
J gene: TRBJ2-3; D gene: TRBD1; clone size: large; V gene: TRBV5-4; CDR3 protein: CASSGGTGAIDTQYF
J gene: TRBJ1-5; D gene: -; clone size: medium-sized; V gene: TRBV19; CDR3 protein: CASSNIGLGQPQHF
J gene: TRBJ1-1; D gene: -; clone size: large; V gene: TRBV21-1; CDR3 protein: CASSKEYTEAFF
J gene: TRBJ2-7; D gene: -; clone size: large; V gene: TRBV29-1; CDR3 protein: CSVEGGHLGGEQYF
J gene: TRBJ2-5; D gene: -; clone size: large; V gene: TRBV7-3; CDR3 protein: CASSEGGNQETQYF
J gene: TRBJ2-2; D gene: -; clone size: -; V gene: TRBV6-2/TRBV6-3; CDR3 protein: CASSYPLESGAHTGELFF
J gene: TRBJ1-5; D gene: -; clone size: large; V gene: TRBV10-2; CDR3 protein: CASSGGPSNQPQHF